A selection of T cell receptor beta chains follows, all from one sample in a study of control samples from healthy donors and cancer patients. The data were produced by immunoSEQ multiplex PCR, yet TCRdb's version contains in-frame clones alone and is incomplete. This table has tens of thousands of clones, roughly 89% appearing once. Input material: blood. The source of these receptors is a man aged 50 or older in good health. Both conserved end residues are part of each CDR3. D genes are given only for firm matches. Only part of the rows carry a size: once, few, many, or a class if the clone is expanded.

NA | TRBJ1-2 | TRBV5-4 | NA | CASSWRTDGYTF | TGTGCCAGCAGCTGGCGGACAGATGGCTACACCTTC
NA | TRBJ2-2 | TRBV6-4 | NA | CASSGGQVTGELFF | TGTGCCAGCAGTGGGGGACAAGTCACCGGGGAGCTGTTTTTT
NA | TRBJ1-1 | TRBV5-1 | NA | CASSLEAGALNTEAFF | TGCGCCAGCAGCTTGGAGGCAGGGGCCTTGAACACTGAAGCTTTCTTT
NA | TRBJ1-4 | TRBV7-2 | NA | CASSLGRNEKLFF | TGTGCCAGCAGCCTTGGTCGTAATGAAAAACTGTTTTTT
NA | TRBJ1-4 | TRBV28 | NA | CASGRTGRNEKLFF | TGTGCCAGCGGAAGAACGGGGCGGAATGAAAAACTGTTTTTT
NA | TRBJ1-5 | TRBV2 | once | CASSGQQNQPQHF | TGTGCCAGCAGTGGACAGCAAAATCAGCCCCAGCATTTT
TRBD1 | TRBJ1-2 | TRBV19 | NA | CASSTPTGGHGYTF | TGTGCCAGTAGTACCCCGACAGGGGGCCATGGCTACACCTTC
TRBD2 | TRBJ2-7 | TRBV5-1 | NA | CASSLGVGGAREQYF | TGCGCCAGCAGCTTGGGCGTCGGGGGGGCGCGGGAGCAGTACTTC
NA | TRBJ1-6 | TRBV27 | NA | CATGTRENSPLHF | TGTGCCACCGGGACGCGGGAAAATTCACCCCTCCACTTT
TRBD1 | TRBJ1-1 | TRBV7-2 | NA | CASSFARDRGRSGTEAFF | TGTGCCAGCAGCTTCGCCCGGGACAGGGGGCGAAGTGGCACTGAAGCTTTCTTT
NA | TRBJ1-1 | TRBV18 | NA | CASSPTDGNTEAFF | TGTGCCAGCTCACCGACGGACGGGAACACTGAAGCTTTCTTT
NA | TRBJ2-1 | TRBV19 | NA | CASSIGAPSYNEQFF | TGTGCCAGTAGTATAGGGGCCCCTTCCTACAATGAGCAGTTCTTC
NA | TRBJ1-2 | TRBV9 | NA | CASSVAGTTGYTF | TGTGCCAGCAGCGTAGCTGGGACGACTGGCTACACCTTC
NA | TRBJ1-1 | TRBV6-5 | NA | CASRGNTEAFF | TGTGCCAGCAGAGGAAACACTGAAGCTTTCTTT
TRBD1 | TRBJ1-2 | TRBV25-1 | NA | CASSESGQGDGYTF | TGTGCCAGCAGTGAATCCGGACAGGGGGATGGCTACACCTTC
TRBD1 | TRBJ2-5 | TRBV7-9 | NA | CASSLGFRGRETQYF | TGTGCCAGCAGCTTAGGTTTCAGGGGGAGAGAGACCCAGTACTTC
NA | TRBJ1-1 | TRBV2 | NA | CASSLHGLANTEAFF | TGTGCCAGCAGTCTACACGGTCTAGCGAACACTGAAGCTTTCTTT
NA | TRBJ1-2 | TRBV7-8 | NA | CASSRDSGNPDGYTF | TGTGCCAGCAGCCGGGACTCCGGGAATCCCGATGGCTACACCTTC
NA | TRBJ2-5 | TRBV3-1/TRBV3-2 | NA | CASSQWQVKETQYF | TGTGCCAGCAGCCAATGGCAAGTAAAAGAGACCCAGTACTTC
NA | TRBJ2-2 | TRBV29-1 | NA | CSVGGLPSTGELFF | TGCAGCGTTGGGGGTCTTCCGAGCACCGGGGAGCTGTTTTTT
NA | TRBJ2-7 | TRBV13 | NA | CASSAQGGNYEQYF | TGTGCCAGCAGCGCCCAGGGGGGGAACTACGAGCAGTACTTC
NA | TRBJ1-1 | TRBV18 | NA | CASSEGENTEAFF | TGTGCCAGCTCAGAGGGGGAGAACACTGAAGCTTTCTTT